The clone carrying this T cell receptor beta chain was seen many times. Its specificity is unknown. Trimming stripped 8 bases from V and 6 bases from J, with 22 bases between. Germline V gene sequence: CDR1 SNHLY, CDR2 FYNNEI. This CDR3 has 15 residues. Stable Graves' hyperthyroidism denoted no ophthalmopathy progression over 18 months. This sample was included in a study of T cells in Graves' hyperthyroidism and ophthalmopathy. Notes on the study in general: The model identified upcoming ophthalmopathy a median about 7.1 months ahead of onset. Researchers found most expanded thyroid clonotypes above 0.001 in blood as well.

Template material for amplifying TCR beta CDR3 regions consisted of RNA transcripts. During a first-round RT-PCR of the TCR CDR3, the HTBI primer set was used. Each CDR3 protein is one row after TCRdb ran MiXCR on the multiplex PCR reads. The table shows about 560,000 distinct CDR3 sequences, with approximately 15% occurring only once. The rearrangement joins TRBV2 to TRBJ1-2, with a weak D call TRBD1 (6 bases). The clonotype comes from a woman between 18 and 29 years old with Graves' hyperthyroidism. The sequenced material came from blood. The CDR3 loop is CASLTQGRQEDGYTF. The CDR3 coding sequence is TGTGCCAGCTTAACGCAGGGGAGACAGGAGGATGGCTACACCTTC.